The 22 T cell receptor beta chains given below trace back to one sample, sequenced in a study of blood T cells in healthy people across ages. The authors ran a second PCR of about 6 to 11 cycles using a sample-barcoded 5' primer and a J-beta primer mix. TCRdb called the 5' RACE reads again in MiXCR, with one record for every CDR3 protein. The sample has roughly 680,000 distinct CDR3 sequences, around 20% seen once. The material sequenced was blood. The receptor set was obtained from a man in his 70s in good health.

The genes are TRBV2 and TRBJ2-1, with 10 bases that match TRBD1. CDR3 length: 15 residues. J gave up 3 bases and V 6 bases, and 5 bases lay outside the gene matches. From germline, CDR1 is SNHLY and CDR2 FYNNEI. The CDR3 spells CASRADRGVYNEQFF. The CDR3 coding sequence is TGTGCCAGCAGGGCGGACAGGGGGGTCTACAATGAGCAGTTCTTC.

This clonotype was observed a few times. V and J are TRBV4-1 and TRBJ1-5, with D hard to call. V lost 0 bases to trimming and J lost 3 bases, with 12 bases between them. The germline V gene encodes CDR1 MGHRA and CDR2 YSYEKL. This CDR3 region has 16 residues. This chain's CDR3 is CASSQDAGRPNQPQHF. In DNA form, the CDR3 reads TGCGCCAGCAGCCAAGATGCGGGAAGACCCAATCAGCCCCAGCATTTT.

The sample holds many counts of this clonotype. This sequence joins TRBV27 and TRBJ2-1; 7 bases line up with TRBD1. Germline CDR1 reads MNHEY; CDR2 reads SMNVEV (reference sequence). V shed 10 bases and J 3 bases; nucleotides not matched to a gene: 9. The length of the CDR3 is 14 residues. Written as DNA, the CDR3 is TGTGCCACTACGGCCGGGACAGACTACAATGAGCAGTTCTTC. Protein sequence: CATTAGTDYNEQFF.

J is TRBJ2-3 and V is TRBV20-1; the D gene could be TRBD1 or TRBD2 (6 bases each). Trimming left V 8 bases short and J 1 base short, with 10 bases between. The CDR3 sequence is 12 residues long. Germline lookup yields CDR1 DFQATT and CDR2 SNEGSKA (reference sequence). CDR3 residues: CSSRGGTDTQYF. The CDR3 DNA sequence: TGCAGTTCAAGGGGGGGCACAGATACGCAGTATTTT.

The chain employs TRBV29-1 and TRBJ1-1; 9 bases line up with TRBD1. Germline V gene sequence: CDR1 SQVTM, CDR2 ANQGSEA. This CDR3 contains 15 residues. The junction had 6 bases not matched to a gene; V was cut back by 3 bases and J by 1 base. CDR3 sequence reads: CSVDRRGQGNTEAFF. The DNA of the CDR3 is TGCAGCGTTGATAGGAGGGGACAGGGGAACACTGAAGCTTTCTTT.

This chain joins TRBV20-1 and TRBJ2-5; D gene ambiguous. Germline V gene lookup returns CDR1 DFQATT and CDR2 SNEGSKA (reference sequence). The CDR3 spans 14 residues. The germline V and J ends were trimmed by 0 bases and 0 bases, with 8 bases remaining between them. The CDR3, as DNA: TGCAGTGCTAGAGATCCGACAAACCAAGAGACCCAGTACTTC. Its protein is CSARDPTNQETQYF.

This clonotype appeared a few times. The chain couples TRBV4-3 to TRBJ2-5, with 7 positions matching TRBD2. CDR3 length equals 16 residues. Germline V lookup: CDR1 LGHNA, CDR2 YSLEER. The V segment lost 3 bases and the J segment 3 bases; nucleotides outside the gene matches: 10. Written as DNA, the CDR3 is TGCGCCAGCAGCCAGACCGGGGGGACGTTTAAAGAGACCCAGTACTTC. Translated, it gives CASSQTGGTFKETQYF.

The chain joins TRBV11-2 to TRBJ1-5; D call uncertain. V lost 6 bases to trimming and J lost 4 bases, with 16 bases between them. Germline CDR1 and CDR2: SGHAT and FQNNGV. The CDR3 consists of 15 residues. CDR3 sequence: CASSPSGSHNQPQHF. The DNA of the CDR3 is TGTGCCAGCAGTCCTTCCGGGAGCCATAATCAGCCCCAGCATTTT.

This clonotype occurred a few times. The chain carries TRBV7-3 and TRBJ2-1; tentative D call: TRBD2 (5 bases). Looked up from germline, CDR1 is SGHTA and CDR2 is FQGTGA. The V end was cut by 4 bases, the J end by 0 bases, with 10 bases between. CDR3 size: 15 residues. CDR3 nucleotide sequence: TGTGCCAGCAGCTCCAAGCGGAGCTCCTACAATGAGCAGTTCTTC. Protein product: CASSSKRSSYNEQFF.

This clonotype occurred a few times. The chain links TRBV27 to TRBJ2-2, with D possibly being TRBD1 or TRBD2 (6 bases each). The V gene lost 2 bases and the J gene lost 5 bases, with 24 bases spanning the gap. Germline V gives CDR1 MNHEY, CDR2 SMNVEV (reference sequence). This CDR3 spans 19 amino acids. The CDR3 here is CASSLEPWDKGGVTGELFF. CDR3 DNA: TGTGCCAGCAGTTTAGAACCGTGGGATAAGGGGGGCGTAACCGGGGAGCTGTTTTTT.

This clonotype was observed a handful of times. The rearrangement uses TRBV7-2 and TRBJ1-5, with D tentatively TRBD1 (5 bases). CDR3 length: 15 residues. The germline V and J ends were trimmed by 5 bases and 1 base, with 12 bases remaining between them. Germline CDR1 SGHTA, CDR2 FQGNSA. CDR3 coding DNA: TGTGCCAGCAGCCTTTGGGGACGGAGCAATCAGCCCCAGCATTTT. Encoded protein: CASSLWGRSNQPQHF. Supplemented by reference TRBV7-2 and TRBJ1-5, the full variable domain reads GAGVSQSPSNKVTEKGKDVELRCDPISGHTALYWYRQSLGQGLEFLIYFQGNSAPDKSGLPSDRFSAERTGGSVSTLTIQRTQQEDSAVYLCASSLWGRSNQPQHFGDGTRLSIL.

There are many counts of this clonotype. V and J are TRBV20-1 and TRBJ1-4; D might be TRBD1 (5 bases). The germline CDR1 and CDR2 sequences are DFQATT and SNEGSKA (reference sequence). The CDR3 loop spans 12 amino acids. Trimming removed 5 bases at V and 7 bases at J, with 11 bases between. This CDR3 is CSAGAGGEKLFF. In nucleotides, the CDR3 is TGCAGTGCTGGGGCCGGGGGTGAAAAACTGTTTTTT.

The rearrangement links TRBV7-9 to TRBJ2-1; TRBD2 matches 14 bases. J was trimmed by 0 bases and V by 4 bases; bases with no gene match: 2. This CDR3 has 17 amino acids. Germline V gene data show CDR1 as SEHNR and CDR2 as FQNEAQ (reference sequence). CDR3 amino acids: CASSSGLAGVSYNEQFF. The CDR3 nucleotides read TGTGCCAGCAGCTCGGGACTAGCGGGAGTCTCCTACAATGAGCAGTTCTTC.

J is TRBJ2-2 and V is TRBV4-2; tentative D call: TRBD2 (6 bases). Trimming cost V 0 bases and J 7 bases, with 12 bases left between them. Germline CDR1 and CDR2: LGHNA and YNFKEQ. The length of the CDR3 is 15 residues. The CDR3 region has the DNA TGTGCCAGCAGCCAAGAAACTAGGGGAGGCGGGGAGCTGTTTTTT. Encoded protein: CASSQETRGGGELFF.

This clonotype was seen a handful of times. The V call is TRBV11-2, the J call TRBJ2-7, with 9 bases aligning to TRBD2. Germline CDR1 and CDR2: SGHAT and FQNNGV. Trimming removed 1 base from V and 3 bases from J; junction bases left unmatched: 7. The CDR3 consists of 16 residues. CDR3 amino acids: CASSLGGASGIYEQYF. CDR3 DNA sequence: TGTGCCAGCAGCTTAGGGGGGGCTAGCGGGATCTACGAGCAGTACTTC.

This clonotype was observed a handful of times. The rearrangement joins TRBV20-1 to TRBJ2-3; D unresolved. The CDR3 loop spans 15 amino acids. Trimming removed 0 bases from V and 1 base from J, with 11 bases in between. CDR1 is DFQATT and CDR2 is SNEGSKA in the germline V gene (reference sequence). DNA of the CDR3: TGCAGTGCTAGAGATCACTACCGAGGCACAGATACGCAGTATTTT. Translated, it gives CSARDHYRGTDTQYF.

This chain joins TRBV12-3 or TRBV12-4 and TRBJ1-1, with D possibly TRBD1 on 5 matching bases. This CDR3 spans 13 amino acids. Deletions cut 6 bases from V and 6 bases from J, with 14 bases between. CDR3: CASSQTEGAEAFF. CDR3 bases: TGTGCCAGCAGCCAAACTGAAGGGGCTGAAGCTTTCTTT.

The chain recombines TRBV9 with TRBJ2-3; D call uncertain. V was shortened by 2 bases and J by 5 bases, with 9 bases between the two germline ends. Looked up from germline, CDR1 is SGDLS and CDR2 is YYNGEE. The CDR3 sequence is 13 residues long. The CDR3 protein is CASSVSQKDTQYF. CDR3 DNA: TGTGCCAGCAGCGTTTCTCAGAAAGATACGCAGTATTTT.

This clonotype was recorded a few times. A much larger clone lies a single base off, so this may be a read error. The chain uses TRBV10-3 and TRBJ2-3; D could derive from TRBD1 or TRBD2 (5 bases each). Between the trimmed V and J ends, which lost 8 bases and 6 bases, there was a span of 15 bases. The CDR3 has 13 residues. Per the germline V gene, CDR1 is ENHRY and CDR2 is SYGVKD. CDR3 amino acids: CAIRGSAMDTQYF. The CDR3 bases are TGTGCCATCCGGGGCAGTGCGATGGATACGCAGTATTTT.

CDR3 residues: CSARDHKSTEAFF. The CDR3 coding sequence is TGCAGTGCTAGGGACCACAAGTCCACTGAAGCTTTCTTT. J is TRBJ1-1 and V is TRBV20-1; D call uncertain. The length of the CDR3 is 13 residues. V dropped 3 bases and J dropped 4 bases, with 12 bases sitting between them. CDR1 DFQATT and CDR2 SNEGSKA come from the germline V gene (reference sequence).

V is TRBV5-1 and J is TRBJ2-3; TRBD2 agrees at 12 bases. The germline V gene encodes CDR1 SGHRS and CDR2 YFSETQ. This CDR3 comprises 18 residues. Trimming took 0 bases from V and 1 from J; bases not matched to a gene: 6. The CDR3 coding sequence is TGCGCCAGCAGCTTGGCCGGGACTAGCGGGCCCCGCACAGATACGCAGTATTTT. As protein: CASSLAGTSGPRTDTQYF.

This clonotype showed up just a few times. The chain has TRBV11-2 and TRBJ2-1, with 11 positions matching TRBD2. This CDR3 is built from 20 residues. The ends lost 0 bases at V and 5 bases at J; junction bases unmatched: 15. CDR1 is SGHAT, CDR2 FQNNGV, per germline. For the CDR3, the DNA is TGTGCCAGCAGCTTAGACCCCCGTACTAGCGGGAGAGCCCCCAACAATGAGCAGTTCTTC. As protein: CASSLDPRTSGRAPNNEQFF.